The source of this T cell receptor (beta chain) is a study of blood T cells in healthy people across ages (dated by TCRdb to the mid-2010s). With respect to the entire study: In model experiments, template switching captured roughly one uniquely barcoded TCR beta cDNA molecule for every two T cells. To track age-related changes in TCR beta repertoire diversity, the study relied on deep sequencing normalized with unique cDNA molecular identifiers. The study analyzed two additional independent replicas of 1 million unique cDNA reads from the same blood draw for two donors, one aged 18 to 30 and one aged 80 or older. Donors of different ages were randomly distributed across sequencing lanes to avoid experimental bias. Donors were grouped into four age groups: young (average approximately 16 years), middle-aged (approximately 41), aged (approximately 67) and long-lived (less than 85). On the study overall, not on this receptor specifically: The percentage of naive T cells measured by flow cytometry correlated strongly with observed TCR beta diversity. Because profiling used bulk unsorted PBMCs, naive and antigen-experienced compartments could not be compared conclusively. Compared with the aged group, more naive CD4+ T cells, fewer expanded clones and increased TCR diversity were shown by the long-lived group, suggesting age selection. Estimates of total diversity from one million sequenced T cells were regarded as lower bounds and underestimates. The CMV infection status of donors was not known, potentially confounding age-related changes in expanded clonotypes. As age increased, observed TCR beta diversity per million T cells dropped in a roughly linear way, and a significant reduction was already evident by age about 40.

The protocol used for the library was 5' RACE. A second PCR of roughly 6 to 12 cycles was run with a J-beta primer mix and a sample-barcoded 5' primer. A template-switch 5' adaptor carrying 12 random nucleotides introduced a unique molecular identifier onto each TCR beta cDNA molecule. Each sample yielded at least 2.5 million CDR3-containing paired-end reads. All of the RNA was converted into first-strand cDNA using the Mint cDNA synthesis kit, with a TRBC-specific oligonucleotide serving as the primer. All cDNA was treated with uracil-DNA glycosylase and then went through a first 18-cycle PCR with the universal primers M1SS and BC2_uni_R. Under the source paper's analysis protocol: Normalization of each sample was performed by random selection of 1 million high-quality reads, each carrying a distinct molecular identifier. Instead of being binned into consensus sequences, reads with shared molecular identifiers were discarded. MiTCR, with a Q25 quality threshold and the strictest error-elimination algorithm, was used for CDR3 identification, clonotype clustering and error correction. Lower-bound total TCR beta diversity was estimated with a nonparametric unseen species model using Euler transformation. TCRdb itself trimmed the public reads at Q25 with fastp, ran MiXCR and retained productive beta chains. Rows are combined by CDR3 protein, so each entry shows the most common genes and DNA. The V and J calls shown here were made by TCRdb, not taken from the authors' results. The sample contains approximately 1,700,000 distinct CDR3 sequences, more than 35% of them found a single time. The ten largest clones add up to roughly 23% of the sample.

On this clonotype itself: Its antigen remains unidentified. Nothing much larger sits one base from this clone, and base qualities are not available.

CDR1 and CDR2 were assigned from the germline V gene as LGHNA and YSLEER. The germline ends are 7 bases apart after V is trimmed by 4 bases and J by 1 base. The CDR3 contains 13 residues, cysteine and phenylalanine counted. The entry retains the CDR3 DNA only, 39 bases that are in frame from base 1. The 39 donors, aged about 6 to 100 years, were systemically healthy Caucasian individuals from Russia. Ten milliliters of peripheral blood were drawn from each donor into EDTA-treated Vacutainer tubes. Ficoll-Paque density-gradient centrifugation was used to isolate PBMCs, with at least 6.5 million per sample. Total RNA was extracted from PBMCs with Trizol reagent, with at least 5 micrograms obtained per sample. For every donor, flow cytometry on a PBMC aliquot measured the percentage of naive CD45RAhigh/CD27high T cells.

The rearranged chain carries TRBV4-3 and TRBJ1-1, with no D gene named confidently. The sequence was obtained from a human donor in good health. The specimen sequenced was blood. The nucleotides are TGCGCCAGCAGCCCCCATGGGAACACTGAAGCTTTCTTT. This gives the protein CASSPHGNTEAFF.